The 27 T cell receptor beta chains reported below all come from one sample, sequenced in a study of T cells in Graves' hyperthyroidism and ophthalmopathy. TCR beta CDR3 regions were amplified from RNA transcripts. HTBI primers were the set used in a first-round RT-PCR of the TCR CDR3. TCRdb re-called the multiplex PCR reads through MiXCR, storing one row per CDR3 protein. This sample has 550,000 to 700,000 distinct CDR3 sequences, with over 12% found just once. The sequenced sample was blood. The receptors were gathered from a woman in her 40s with Graves' ophthalmopathy.

This clonotype was observed many times. The V gene is TRBV7-2, the J gene TRBJ2-7, with 9 bases identical to TRBD2. The V gene's germline CDR1 is SGHTA and CDR2 FQGNSA. This CDR3 contains 16 residues. Germline trimming cut 1 base from V and 2 bases from J; bases unmatched to any gene: 6. The CDR3 DNA reads TGTGCCAGCAGCTTAGGGGCTAGCGGGACCACCTACGAGCAGTACTTC. Its translation: CASSLGASGTTYEQYF.

The chain is built from TRBV20-1 and TRBJ1-1; tentative D call: TRBD1 (6 bases). CDR3 length: 15 residues. Trimming left V 2 bases short and J 2 bases short, with 15 bases between. CDR1 and CDR2 (germline): DFQATT, SNEGSKA (reference sequence). Here the CDR3 DNA reads TGCAGTGCTAGAAGGCCCAGGGGATTCAACACTGAAGCTTTCTTT. It codes for CSARRPRGFNTEAFF.

Many counts were recorded for this clonotype. The chain links TRBV5-6 to TRBJ1-2; D call uncertain. This CDR3 has 15 amino acids. Looked up from germline, CDR1 is SGHDT and CDR2 is YYEEEE. The V end lost 7 bases, the J end lost 3 bases, and 19 bases lay between the germline ends. The CDR3 reads CASGGRVSRDYGYTF. In nucleotides, the CDR3 is TGTGCCAGCGGCGGGAGGGTCAGCCGGGACTATGGCTACACCTTC. Complete variable domain (other parts from reference TRBV5-6 and TRBJ1-2): DAGVTQSPTHLIKTRGQQVTLRCSPKSGHDTVSWYQQALGQGPQFIFQYYEEEERQRGNFPDRFSGHQFPNYSSELNVNALLLGDSALYLCASGGRVSRDYGYTFGSGTRLTVV.

This clonotype showed up many times. The CDR3 reads CASSQEEQYEQYF. The CDR3 DNA reads as TGCGCCAGCAGCCAAGAGGAACAGTACGAGCAGTACTTC. J is TRBJ2-7 and V is TRBV4-3; no reliable D call. Trimming took off 0 bases at V and 4 bases at J, with 7 bases between the two ends. Germline assignment: CDR1 LGHNA and CDR2 YSLEER. CDR3 length: 13 amino acids.

This clonotype was observed a handful of times. This chain connects TRBV19 to TRBJ2-2, with 7 bases fitting TRBD2. The CDR3 contains 14 residues. CDR1 is LNHDA and CDR2 is SQIVND in the germline V gene (reference sequence). J lost 6 bases, V lost 7 bases, and 8 bases had no gene match. CDR3 sequence: CASTRDYHSGELFF. CDR3 DNA: TGTGCCAGTACCCGGGACTACCACTCCGGGGAGCTGTTTTTT.

This clonotype was seen ten or more times. V gene TRBV24-1 combines with J gene TRBJ2-2; no clear D gene. CDR3 length equals 15 residues. Deletions cut 0 bases from V and 1 base from J, with 5 bases between. In germline, CDR1 is KGHDR, CDR2 SFDVKD. CDR3 sequence (DNA): TGTGCCACCAGTGATTTGTGGGGGAACACCGGGGAGCTGTTTTTT. Translated, it gives CATSDLWGNTGELFF.

This clonotype was recorded many times. CDR3 sequence: CASSLESGSYEQYF. In DNA form, the CDR3 reads TGTGCCAGCAGCTTAGAATCGGGCAGCTACGAGCAGTACTTC. V gene TRBV7-2 combines with J gene TRBJ2-7; D unclear. This CDR3 has 14 residues. Trimming left V 1 base short and J 3 bases short, with 10 bases between. Germline V gene sequence: CDR1 SGHTA, CDR2 FQGNSA.

Comment on this clonotype: This clone may be a read error of a much larger clone one base away. The rearrangement joins TRBV19 to TRBJ1-2; 10 bases are a match to TRBD1. In germline, CDR1 is LNHDA, CDR2 SQIVND (reference sequence). CDR3 size: 18 residues. Trimming cost V 11 bases and J 0 bases; bases outside gene matches: 18. CDR3 region: CAGMESGTGVIANYGYTF. CDR3 bases: TGTGCCGGTATGGAGAGTGGGACAGGGGTAATAGCTAACTATGGCTACACCTTC.

This clonotype occurred many times. V is TRBV9 and J is TRBJ2-7; D unresolved. Per the germline V gene, CDR1 is SGDLS and CDR2 is YYNGEE. This CDR3 is built from 13 residues. The V end lost 3 bases, the J end lost 4 bases, and 11 bases lay between the germline ends. CDR3 sequence reads: CASSAPGVYEQYF. The CDR3, as DNA: TGTGCCAGCAGCGCCCCGGGTGTGTACGAGCAGTACTTC.

This clonotype was observed at least ten times. The chain carries TRBV29-1 and TRBJ2-2; 9 nucleotides align to TRBD2. After removal of 6 bases from V and 2 bases from J, the junction contained 7 bases not matched to a gene. Germline CDR1 and CDR2: SQVTM and ANQGSEA. The CDR3 is 15 residues long. The CDR3 bases are TGCAGCGTCTTGACTAGCGGAACCAACACCGGGGAGCTGTTTTTT. Its protein is CSVLTSGTNTGELFF.

Comment on this clonotype: At one boundary the junction diverges from the germline segment, which might be a read error. The chain carries TRBV7-9 and TRBJ2-7; 8 bases are a match to TRBD2. CDR1 SEHNR and CDR2 FQNEAQ come from the germline V gene (reference sequence). The CDR3 contains 15 residues. The CDR3 region is CASSLGPGLGSRRDF. CDR3 DNA sequence: TGTGCCAGCAGCTTAGGGCCGGGACTAGGAAGCCGTCGGGATTTC.

This clonotype was seen repeatedly, ten times or more. The rearrangement uses TRBV28 and TRBJ2-7, with D unresolved. The CDR3 extends over 12 amino acids. Germline loops: CDR1 MDHEN, CDR2 SYDVKM. Trimming removed 7 bases at V and 6 bases at J, with 13 bases between. CDR3 DNA: TGTGCCAGCACCTCTACCCAGCGCGAGCAGTACTTC. Its translation: CASTSTQREQYF.

Many counts were recorded for this clonotype. V and J are TRBV18 and TRBJ1-1; TRBD1 matches 7 bases. The V segment lost 0 bases and the J segment 8 bases; nucleotides outside the gene matches: 6. The CDR3 length is 14 residues. The germline V gene encodes CDR1 KGHSH and CDR2 LQKENI. This chain's CDR3 is CASSPPGQRAEAFF. The CDR3 DNA reads as TGTGCCAGCTCACCACCGGGACAGAGGGCAGAAGCTTTCTTT.

This clonotype was recorded at least ten times. The V gene is TRBV28, the J gene TRBJ2-2; D remains unclear. Germline CDR1 MDHEN, CDR2 SYDVKM. CDR3 length equals 14 residues. Trimming shortened V by 2 bases and J by 0 bases, and 4 bases separated the two germline ends. CDR3 amino acids: CASSLRPNTGELFF. CDR3 coding DNA: TGTGCCAGCAGTTTAAGACCGAACACCGGGGAGCTGTTTTTT.

The J gene is TRBJ2-5, the V gene TRBV19; D call uncertain. Germline CDR1 and CDR2: LNHDA and SQIVND (reference sequence). Trimming cost V 3 bases and J 5 bases, with 13 bases left between them. The CDR3 spans 14 residues. This CDR3 is CASSIAMGSETQYF. The CDR3, as DNA: TGTGCCAGTAGTATCGCCATGGGTTCGGAGACCCAGTACTTC. The full variable domain, with the rest looked up from reference TRBV19 and TRBJ2-5, is DGGITQSPKYLFRKEGQNVTLSCEQNLNHDAMYWYRQDPGQGLRLIYYSQIVNDFQKGDIAEGYSVSREKKESFPLTVTSAQKNPTAFYLCASSIAMGSETQYFGPGTRLLVL.

In this sample, this clonotype turned up a few times. The chain uses TRBV19 and TRBJ2-2, with D possibly TRBD1 on 6 matching bases. The germline V and J ends were trimmed by 5 bases and 3 bases, with 13 bases remaining between them. Germline assignment: CDR1 LNHDA and CDR2 SQIVND (reference sequence). CDR3 length: 15 residues. CDR3 region: CASSPPGHYTGELFF. The CDR3 DNA sequence: TGTGCCAGTAGTCCACCGGGACACTACACCGGGGAGCTGTTTTTT.

This clonotype has ten or more counts. The chain combines TRBV11-3 with TRBJ2-2, with D tentatively TRBD1 or TRBD2 (5 bases each). V lost 0 bases and J 3 bases, leaving 5 bases between the germline ends. The CDR3 runs 14 residues. The germline V gene encodes CDR1 SGHNT and CDR2 YENEEA. CDR3 nucleotides: TGTGCCAGCAGCTTAGAGGGACACACCGGGGAGCTGTTTTTT. Protein sequence: CASSLEGHTGELFF.

This clonotype was recorded at least ten times. A much larger clone differs from this one at a single base, so this may be a read error. V usage is TRBV6-1 and J usage is TRBJ1-2, with 10 bases that match TRBD1. The CDR3 contains 13 residues. The ends lost 6 bases at V and 7 bases at J; junction bases unmatched: 5. Germline V gene sequence: CDR1 MNHNS, CDR2 SASEGT. CDR3 amino acids: CASSPTGGFGYTF. CDR3 in DNA: TGTGCCAGCAGCCCGACAGGGGGCTTTGGCTACACCTTC.

This clonotype was counted ten times or more. The rearrangement joins TRBV5-1 to TRBJ2-5; no reliable D call. Germline CDR1 and CDR2: SGHRS and YFSETQ. The CDR3 sequence is 14 residues long. With 4 bases removed from V and 0 bases from J, the gap between germline ends came to 10 bases. This CDR3 is CASSPSRYQETQYF. In nucleotides, the CDR3 is TGCGCCAGCAGCCCCTCCCGGTACCAAGAGACCCAGTACTTC.

Many counts were recorded for this clonotype. The genes are TRBV20-1 and TRBJ2-7; possible D gene TRBD2, 6 bases. The CDR3 contains 13 residues. Germline CDR1 reads DFQATT; CDR2 reads SNEGSKA (reference sequence). V dropped 2 bases and J dropped 2 bases, with 10 bases sitting between them. CDR3 sequence (DNA): TGCAGTGCTAGATTCGGAGGGGCCTACGAGCAGTACTTC. This codes for CSARFGGAYEQYF.

This clonotype was counted many times. This chain joins TRBV6-1 and TRBJ1-1; no reliable D call. The CDR3 loop spans 12 amino acids. Germline-derived CDR1 and CDR2 are MNHNS and SASEGT. The V end lost 6 bases, the J end lost 11 bases, and 16 bases lay between the germline ends. CDR3 nucleotides: TGTGCCAGCAGCCAGGACGGCCGGAGGGCTTTCTTT. It codes for CASSQDGRRAFF.

The chain links TRBV4-1 to TRBJ2-2; 7 positions agree with TRBD1. The V gene's germline CDR1 is MGHRA and CDR2 YSYEKL. V dropped 9 bases and J dropped 2; count of bases not matched to a gene: 12. The CDR3 has 16 amino acids. CDR3 amino acids: CARRKGGHLNTGELFF. CDR3 nucleotide sequence: TGCGCCAGGAGGAAAGGGGGCCACCTTAACACCGGGGAGCTGTTTTTT.

This clonotype has a count of ten or more. The V call is TRBV20-1, the J call TRBJ2-5; 7 nucleotides match TRBD1. The CDR3 has 13 amino acids. The germline CDR1 and CDR2 sequences are DFQATT and SNEGSKA (reference sequence). Trimming cost V 6 bases and J 5 bases; bases outside gene matches: 9. CDR3 in amino acids: CSARQGGWETQYF. Here the CDR3 DNA reads TGCAGTGCCAGACAGGGCGGTTGGGAGACCCAGTACTTC.

Only a few counts were recorded for this clonotype. The rearrangement joins TRBV11-2 to TRBJ1-2; the D gene is possibly TRBD1 (6 bases). Trimming took 3 bases from V and 1 from J, leaving 15 bases between them. This CDR3 is 16 amino acids long. Germline lookup yields CDR1 SGHAT and CDR2 FQNNGV. The CDR3: CASSLGRGRDNYGYTF. The CDR3 coding sequence is TGTGCCAGCAGCTTGGGCAGGGGAAGAGATAACTATGGCTACACCTTC.

This clonotype has a count of ten or more. The V gene is TRBV18, the J gene TRBJ2-7; D unclear. V dropped 8 bases and J dropped 0 bases, with 11 bases sitting between them. The germline V gene has CDR1 KGHSH and CDR2 LQKENI. The CDR3 contains 13 residues. CDR3 DNA sequence: TGTGCCAGCAGCCCCCCTGACTCCTACGAGCAGTACTTC. Translated, it gives CASSPPDSYEQYF. Looking up the rest from reference TRBV18 and TRBJ2-7 gives the full variable domain: NAGVMQNPRHLVRRRGQEARLRCSPMKGHSHVYWYRQLPEEGLKFMVYLQKENIIDESGMPKERFSAEFPKEGPSILRIQQVVRGDSAAYFCASSPPDSYEQYFGPGTRLTVT.

The V gene is TRBV6-1, the J gene TRBJ1-5, with unresolved D. From germline, CDR1 is MNHNS and CDR2 SASEGT. The ends were cut back, 7 bases at V and 0 bases at J, with 13 bases in the middle. The CDR3 totals 15 residues. For the CDR3, the DNA is TGTGCCAGCACCCTAAGTTTCAATAGCAATCAGCCCCAGCATTTT. Translating gives CASTLSFNSNQPQHF.

CDR3 nucleotide sequence: TGTGCCAGCAGTTACTCGGGACTAGCGGGAGCCGGGGAGCTGTTTTTT. Its protein product is CASSYSGLAGAGELFF. The V and J genes are TRBV6-5 and TRBJ2-2; 14 bases fit TRBD2. Trimming took 0 bases from V and 6 from J; bases not matched to a gene: 0. Germline loops: CDR1 MNHEY, CDR2 SVGAGI. This CDR3 is 16 amino acids long.